This T cell receptor beta chain was identified in a study of blood T cell repertoires in COVID-19. Generated by immunoSEQ multiplex PCR, the TCRdb table keeps only in-frame clones and is missing some. The table shows a few hundred thousand clones, with about 88% occurring only once. Sequenced sample: PBMCs or T cells enriched from blood (not recorded which). The receptor comes from a woman aged 40 to 50 who had recovered from COVID-19.

The CDR3 DNA reads as TGCAGCGTTGAAAAGGAGGGACAGGAATGGAGCGAGCAGTACTTC. Translation gives CSVEKEGQEWSEQYF. The J gene is TRBJ2-7, the V gene TRBV29-1; the match to TRBD1 covers 8 bases. This CDR3 has 15 amino acids. V gave up 2 bases and J gave up 6 bases; unmatched junction bases: 12. The V gene's germline CDR1 is SQVTM and CDR2 ANQGSEA.